This TCR beta chain emerged from a study of T cell responses to AZD1222 COVID-19 vaccine. Points from the study as a whole: Within unmutated variant regions lay the reported targets of nearly half of spike-specific TCRs. Spike-wide coverage was observed for vaccine-associated CD4 TCRs, with dominant responses at 160-218 and 743-854.

Note on this clone: Antigen specificity is unknown.

V was clipped by 1 base and J by 2 bases, with 17 bases between them. Germline V gene sequence: CDR1 MGHRA, CDR2 YSYEKL. This CDR3 is built from 17 residues. Using immunoSEQ multiplex PCR, the repertoire was profiled, and TCRdb retains in-frame clones only, with some absent. The table shows roughly 160,000 clones, with about 83% occurring only once. The clonotype originates from an adult who received the AZD1222 COVID-19 vaccine. Here the sequenced sample was peripheral blood, taken 28 days after the second AZD1222 dose. V is TRBV4-1 and J is TRBJ1-2; D is perhaps TRBD1 (5 bases). The CDR3 coding sequence is TGCGCCAGCAGCCAAGTCCTGCGCGGCAGGGCGAACTATGGCTACACCTTC. Protein: CASSQVLRGRANYGYTF.